Here is one TCR beta chain with its context. Antigen specificity is unknown. TCRdb's table, derived via immunoSEQ multiplex PCR, lists solely in-frame clones and lacks some. The table records roughly 49,000 clones, around 78% of them present only once. Rectal tissue came from one to two pinch biopsies taken at colonoscopy. This sample is drawn from a study of pediatric ulcerative colitis. Study-wide results and caveats: A couple of patients had blood samples with substantially reduced template counts. Rectal pinch biopsies may have included blood-derived T cells, especially in patients with overt colitis. This repertoire reflects total lymphocytes rather than subpopulations like regulatory T cells.

V dropped 5 bases and J dropped 4 bases, with 6 bases sitting between them. CDR1 and CDR2 (germline): MDHEN, SYDVKM. The CDR3 consists of 12 residues. The sample comprised gut tissue. The TCR was taken from a girl aged 5-17 years with moderate ulcerative colitis. The chain employs TRBV28 and TRBJ2-1; D unresolved. Here the CDR3 reads CASSRQYNEQFF. The CDR3 DNA is TGTGCCAGCAGTCGTCAATACAATGAGCAGTTCTTC.